This T cell receptor (beta chain) emerged from a study of T cell clonotyping in hematopoietic cell transplantation. The CDR3 contains 15 residues. CDR1 and CDR2 from the germline V gene are MNHGY and SVAAGI. Trimming at V came to 3 bases and at J to 6 bases, leaving 6 bases not matched to a gene. In regard to this clone: Its antigen is still unknown.

Repertoires were generated with immunoSEQ multiplex PCR, while TCRdb's copy carries only in-frame clones and drops some. The data contain 12,000 to 15,000 clones, 80% to 90% of them singletons. Overall study findings and caveats: Broader posttransplant TCR repertoire diversity was predicted by graft donor and pretransplant recipient Inverse Simpson Index values. At the given depth, recipient repertoires were over 95% de novo clonotypes. After transplant, recipient diversity fell while pathologically expanded clonotypes grew through day 180.

This specimen was PBMCs, taken 100 days after allogeneic stem cell transplant. J is TRBJ2-7 and V is TRBV6-9; 12 bases fit TRBD1. This receptor was obtained from a male patient aged 50 to 60 who had an allogeneic stem cell transplant from an unrelated donor, so T cells may come from the graft donor. Some clones in this sample may be carry-over from other donors' samples. The CDR3: CASSYRGQGAFEQYF. For the CDR3, the DNA is TGTGCCAGCAGTTACAGGGGACAGGGGGCTTTCGAGCAGTACTTC.